This passage covers 28 T cell receptor beta chains from one sample sequenced in a study of cytomegalovirus exposure and HLA in healthy donors. PCR was performed using 60 Vbeta and 13 Jbeta primers. Produced via immunoSEQ multiplex PCR; TCRdb's table is partial and in-frame only. The sample lists 150,000 to 200,000 clones; nearly 80% were seen once. The sample was PBMCs. These receptor sequences come from a man aged 45-65 years in good health and CMV-seropositive.

A word on this clone: One junction end does not reproduce the germline sequence, and a read error may be involved. The rearrangement uses TRBV13 and TRBJ2-1; D call uncertain. The CDR3 covers 12 residues. Looked up from germline, CDR1 is PRHDT and CDR2 is FYEKMQ (reference sequence). The CDR3: CASSFSPSPILF. For the CDR3, the DNA is TGTGCCAGCAGCTTTTCCCCCTCTCCTATTCTCTTC.

As for this clone: The sample has other DNA sequences that encode this CDR3 too. The chain recombines TRBV5-4 with TRBJ2-1; 7 bases are a match to TRBD2. Losses at the gene ends were 3 bases for V and 4 bases for J; bases not matched to a gene: 4. Germline assignment: CDR1 SGHNT and CDR2 YYREEE (reference sequence). This CDR3 has 14 residues. The chain's CDR3 is CASSSGTTYNEQFF. The CDR3 nucleotides are TGTGCCAGCAGCTCCGGGACTACTTACAATGAGCAGTTCTTC.

CDR3 in DNA: TGTGCCAGCAGTTACTTGGACAGGGGGAGCAATGAGCAGTTCTTC. This gives the protein CASSYLDRGSNEQFF. V gene TRBV6-6 combines with J gene TRBJ2-1, with 10 bases aligning to TRBD1. J was trimmed by 6 bases and V by 1 base; bases with no gene match: 3. The CDR3 length is 15 residues. CDR1 MNHNY and CDR2 SVGAGI come from the germline V gene (reference sequence).

The chain has TRBV28 and TRBJ1-2, with no clear D. Germline CDR1 is MDHEN and CDR2 is SYDVKM. The CDR3 has 14 amino acids. V gave up 7 bases and J gave up 3 bases, with 15 bases separating them. The CDR3 region has the DNA TGTGCCAGCACCCTAACGTCTTTCGACTATGGCTACACCTTC. Translation: CASTLTSFDYGYTF.

This sequence joins TRBV2 and TRBJ1-2; 8 bases align to TRBD1. This CDR3 region has 15 residues. Germline CDR1 reads SNHLY; CDR2 reads FYNNEI. After removal of 1 base from V and 8 bases from J, the junction contained 9 bases not matched to a gene. CDR3 DNA: TGTGCCAGCAGTGAAGGTACCCGACAGGGGTACGGCTACACCTTC. Its translation: CASSEGTRQGYGYTF. Full variable domain (missing parts from reference TRBV2 and TRBJ1-2): EPEVTQTPSHQVTQMGQEVILRCVPISNHLYFYWYRQILGQKVEFLVSFYNNEISEKSEIFDDQFSVERPDGSNFTLKIRSTKLEDSAMYFCASSEGTRQGYGYTFGSGTRLTVV.

This chain joins TRBV19 and TRBJ1-5, with TRBD1 matching 8 bases. Germline values: CDR1 LNHDA, CDR2 SQIVND (reference sequence). This CDR3 is built from 15 residues. V lost 7 bases to trimming and J lost 0 bases; unmatched junction nucleotides: 5. As DNA, the CDR3 is TGTGCCAGTACCCCCGGGACAGGTAGCAATCAGCCCCAGCATTTT. It yields the protein CASTPGTGSNQPQHF.

This chain connects TRBV7-2 to TRBJ2-5; D might be TRBD2 (6 bases). This CDR3 region has 15 residues. The germline V and J ends were trimmed by 3 bases and 4 bases, with 15 bases remaining between them. CDR1 is SGHTA, CDR2 FQGNSA, per germline. CDR3 in amino acids: CASSFIGDSAETQYF. In DNA, the CDR3 is TGTGCCAGCAGCTTCATCGGGGACTCCGCAGAGACCCAGTACTTC.

This chain uses TRBV28 with TRBJ1-5, with TRBD1 matching over 12 bases. Trimming at V came to 6 bases and at J to 8 bases, leaving 8 bases not matched to a gene. There are 15 residues in the CDR3. CDR1 and CDR2 (germline): MDHEN, SYDVKM. The CDR3 loop is CASRGGQGAPEPQHF. CDR3 sequence (DNA): TGTGCCAGCAGGGGGGGACAGGGGGCTCCGGAGCCCCAGCATTTT.

This chain uses TRBV6-5 with TRBJ1-5; 9 bases are shared with TRBD1. In germline, CDR1 is MNHEY, CDR2 SVGAGI. Trimming took 5 bases from V and 6 from J; bases not matched to a gene: 2. This CDR3 contains 13 residues. The CDR3 sequence is CASSRTGVQPQHF. CDR3 nucleotide sequence: TGTGCCAGCAGTCGGACAGGGGTTCAGCCCCAGCATTTT.

This chain links TRBV27 with TRBJ1-6, with TRBD1 matching over 7 bases. Germline values: CDR1 MNHEY, CDR2 SMNVEV (reference sequence). The CDR3 runs 16 residues. V trimming: 0 bases; J trimming: 9 bases; junction bases outside the gene matches: 8. The CDR3 coding sequence is TGTGCCAGCAGTTTATCGTCGGCAAGGGGGCGTTCACCCCTCCACTTT. Translation: CASSLSSARGRSPLHF.

V is TRBV5-8 and J is TRBJ2-7; D is ambiguous. Per germline, CDR1 SGHTS and CDR2 YDEGEE. CDR3 length equals 12 residues. V lost 2 bases, J lost 2 bases, and 5 bases lay in between. The CDR3 bases are TGTGCCAGCAGCTTTGGGCCCTACGAGCAGTACTTC. This gives the protein CASSFGPYEQYF. Full variable domain (outside the CDR3, taken from reference TRBV5-8 and TRBJ2-7): EAGVTQSPTHLIKTRGQQATLRCSPISGHTSVYWYQQALGLGLQFLLWYDEGEERNRGNFPPRFSGRQFPNYSSELNVNALELEDSALYLCASSFGPYEQYFGPGTRLTVT.

V gene TRBV19 combines with J gene TRBJ1-2, with D tentatively TRBD1 (5 bases). V lost 7 bases, J lost 2 bases, and 17 bases lay in between. Germline V gene data show CDR1 as LNHDA and CDR2 as SQIVND (reference sequence). This CDR3 has 15 amino acids. In DNA, the CDR3 is TGTGCCAGTAACACGGCTCTGGGGGGGAACTATGGCTACACCTTC. Amino acid sequence: CASNTALGGNYGYTF.

This clone has only a few counts. This chain joins TRBV7-2 and TRBJ1-2, with TRBD1 identical over 7 bases. The V and J ends lost 5 bases and 4 bases, in that order; junction bases with no gene match: 4. The CDR3 length is 13 residues. Germline CDR1 is SGHTA and CDR2 is FQGNSA. DNA of the CDR3: TGTGCCAGCAGCCCGGGACAGCTCTATGGCTACACCTTC. As protein: CASSPGQLYGYTF.

The CDR3 spells CASSKGTGNTEAFF. CDR3 nucleotide sequence: TGTGCCAGTAGTAAAGGGACAGGGAACACTGAAGCTTTCTTT. The V gene is TRBV19, the J gene TRBJ1-1; TRBD1 matches at 8 bases. In germline, CDR1 is LNHDA, CDR2 SQIVND (reference sequence). After removal of 4 bases from V and 1 base from J, the junction contained 2 bases not matched to a gene. This CDR3 has 14 residues.

The V call is TRBV9, the J call TRBJ1-2; possibly TRBD1 for D (6 bases). Per the germline V gene, CDR1 is SGDLS and CDR2 is YYNGEE. The CDR3 covers 14 residues. With 0 bases removed from V and 8 bases from J, the gap between germline ends came to 14 bases. DNA for the CDR3: TGTGCCAGCAGCGTAGAGCAGGGGCGTAAGGGCTACACCTTC. It codes for CASSVEQGRKGYTF.

V gene TRBV6-5 combines with J gene TRBJ1-4; tentative D call: TRBD1 (5 bases). Germline assignment: CDR1 MNHEY and CDR2 SVGAGI. This CDR3 region has 14 residues. The V gene lost 6 bases and the J gene lost 3 bases, with 11 bases spanning the gap. CDR3 amino acids: CASRRGGANEKLFF. The CDR3 DNA reads TGTGCCAGCAGGCGAGGAGGGGCTAATGAAAAACTGTTTTTT.

This chain connects TRBV7-9 to TRBJ2-1, with a weak D call TRBD2 (6 bases). The ends were cut back, 1 base at V and 0 bases at J, with 13 bases in the middle. This CDR3 spans 17 amino acids. The germline gives CDR1 SEHNR, CDR2 FQNEAQ (reference sequence). CDR3 region: CASSLVAAGSSYNEQFF. CDR3 DNA sequence: TGTGCCAGCAGCTTAGTAGCGGCAGGGAGCTCCTACAATGAGCAGTTCTTC. Full variable domain (remainder filled in from reference TRBV7-9 and TRBJ2-1): DTGVSQNPRHKITKRGQNVTFRCDPISEHNRLYWYRQTLGQGPEFLTYFQNEAQLEKSRLLSDRFSAERPKGSFSTLEIQRTEQGDSAMYLCASSLVAAGSSYNEQFFGPGTRLTVL.

The chain links TRBV25-1 to TRBJ1-6; 7 bases line up with TRBD1. V lost 8 bases to trimming and J lost 9 bases; unmatched junction nucleotides: 10. The V gene's germline CDR1 is MGHDK and CDR2 SYGVNS. There are 14 residues in the CDR3. The CDR3 sequence: CASSPTGWSSPLHF. In DNA form, the CDR3 reads TGTGCCAGCTCCCCGACAGGGTGGAGTTCACCCCTCCACTTT.

The V call is TRBV29-1, the J call TRBJ2-1; 7 nucleotides line up with TRBD2. The germline V gene has CDR1 SQVTM and CDR2 ANQGSEA. V shed 1 base and J 0 bases; nucleotides not matched to a gene: 3. CDR3 length: 15 amino acids. The CDR3: CSVEGGGGSYNEQFF. CDR3 DNA sequence: TGCAGCGTTGAAGGAGGCGGGGGCTCCTACAATGAGCAGTTCTTC.

This clone appeared a few times. The chain recombines TRBV30 with TRBJ1-1; D not certain. V dropped 3 bases and J dropped 3 bases, with 5 bases sitting between them. CDR3 length: 11 residues. In germline, CDR1 is GTSNPN, CDR2 SVGIG (reference sequence). The CDR3: CAWRRHTEAFF. The DNA for the CDR3 is TGTGCCTGGAGGCGGCACACTGAAGCTTTCTTT.

The chain links TRBV28 to TRBJ2-5; 11 nucleotides agree with TRBD1. V shed 6 bases and J 0 bases; nucleotides not matched to a gene: 12. This CDR3 is 18 amino acids long. Germline CDR1 reads MDHEN; CDR2 reads SYDVKM. CDR3 sequence (DNA): TGTGCCAGCAGGCTATTACCGGGGGACAGGGGGTACCAAGAGACCCAGTACTTC. This encodes CASRLLPGDRGYQETQYF.

The genes are TRBV5-5 and TRBJ1-1; D may be TRBD1 (6 bases). With 4 bases removed from V and 1 base from J, the gap between germline ends came to 11 bases. In germline, CDR1 is SGHKS, CDR2 YYEKEE (reference sequence). The CDR3 is 14 amino acids. CDR3 residues: CASSQRQANTEAFF. The CDR3 nucleotides are TGTGCCAGCAGCCAACGACAGGCGAACACTGAAGCTTTCTTT.

J is TRBJ2-2 and V is TRBV5-1; 7 bases line up with TRBD1. Trimming took 7 bases from V and 6 from J; bases not matched to a gene: 12. The CDR3 is made up of 15 amino acids. Germline loops: CDR1 SGHRS, CDR2 YFSETQ. The CDR3 DNA reads TGCGCCAGCGGAACCGTGACAGGGCTGGCCGGGGAGCTGTTTTTT. Residues: CASGTVTGLAGELFF.

The rearrangement joins TRBV11-2 to TRBJ2-7; D might be TRBD1 (5 bases). CDR3 length equals 15 residues. Germline V gives CDR1 SGHAT, CDR2 FQNNGV. V was pared by 1 base and J by 6 bases, with 16 bases between. The DNA of the CDR3 is TGTGCCAGCAGCTTAGCACGCAGGGCGTGGGTCGAGCAGTACTTC. Encoded protein: CASSLARRAWVEQYF.

The CDR3: CASSLLQGPYEQYF. The CDR3 DNA reads as TGTGCCAGCAGTTTATTACAGGGCCCCTACGAGCAGTACTTC. This chain links TRBV27 with TRBJ2-7; possibly TRBD1 for D (6 bases). Between the trimmed V and J ends, which lost 1 base and 2 bases, there was a span of 9 bases. CDR1 and CDR2 from the germline V gene are MNHEY and SMNVEV (reference sequence). There are 14 residues in the CDR3.

In its sample, this clone was seen a few times. The gene calls are TRBV6-5 and TRBJ2-1; 8 bases align to TRBD1. The CDR3 spans 15 residues. After removal of 6 bases from V and 4 bases from J, the junction contained 8 bases not matched to a gene. Germline CDR1 MNHEY, CDR2 SVGAGI. The CDR3 protein is CASSIGQGVYNEQFF. The CDR3 DNA reads as TGTGCCAGCAGCATCGGACAGGGAGTTTACAATGAGCAGTTCTTC.

The chain recombines TRBV10-3 with TRBJ1-2, with a weak D call TRBD1 (5 bases). Germline-derived CDR1 and CDR2 are ENHRY and SYGVKD. CDR3 length: 14 residues. V lost 8 bases and J lost 0, with 13 bases in between. CDR3 DNA sequence: TGTGCCATCCAGGGCAAGTTCCCTAACTATGGCTACACCTTC. Its protein is CAIQGKFPNYGYTF.

The chain's CDR3 is CATSTTGTEVYSNQPQHF. In DNA form, the CDR3 reads TGTGCCACCAGCACCACCGGGACAGAAGTTTATAGCAATCAGCCCCAGCATTTT. The rearrangement links TRBV15 to TRBJ1-5; 7 bases agree with TRBD1. Germline V lookup: CDR1 LNHNV, CDR2 YYDKDF (reference sequence). The CDR3 has 18 residues. With V trimmed by 4 bases and J by 0 bases, 12 bases remained unmatched.